This T cell receptor (beta chain) is from a study of T cell changes during pregnancy in multiple sclerosis. Sequencing was performed with immunoSEQ multiplex PCR; in TCRdb, only in-frame clones are kept and a portion is missing. The sample has more than 25,000 clones, around nine tenths seen once. Germline loops: CDR1 MNHNY, CDR2 SVGAGI (reference sequence). V shed 5 bases and J shed 6 bases, with 17 bases lying between them. The CDR3 is 15 residues long. This clonotype was obtained from a female donor with multiple sclerosis, enrolled in a pregnancy study. This material consisted of CD4+ T cells from peripheral blood mononuclear cells, taken in the first trimester of pregnancy. This chain uses TRBV6-6 with TRBJ2-4, with a weak D call TRBD2 (7 bases). This CDR3 is CASSPTGGGGNIQYF. Written as DNA, the CDR3 is TGTGCCAGCAGTCCGACGGGGGGCGGGGGAAACATTCAGTACTTC.